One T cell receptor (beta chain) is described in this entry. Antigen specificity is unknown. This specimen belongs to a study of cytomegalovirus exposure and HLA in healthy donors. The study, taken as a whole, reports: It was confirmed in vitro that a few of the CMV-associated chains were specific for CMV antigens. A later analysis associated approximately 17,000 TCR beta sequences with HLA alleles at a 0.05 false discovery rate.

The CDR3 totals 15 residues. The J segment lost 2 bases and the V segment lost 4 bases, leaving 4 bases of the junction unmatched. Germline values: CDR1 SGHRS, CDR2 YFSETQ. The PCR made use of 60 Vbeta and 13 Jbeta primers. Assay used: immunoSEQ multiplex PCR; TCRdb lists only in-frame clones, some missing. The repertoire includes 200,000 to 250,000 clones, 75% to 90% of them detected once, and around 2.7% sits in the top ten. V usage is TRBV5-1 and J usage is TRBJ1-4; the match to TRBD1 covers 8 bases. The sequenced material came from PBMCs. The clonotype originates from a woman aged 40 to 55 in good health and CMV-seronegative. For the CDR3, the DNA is TGCGCCAGCAGCCCCCGGACAGGGACTAATGAAAAACTGTTTTTT. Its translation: CASSPRTGTNEKLFF.